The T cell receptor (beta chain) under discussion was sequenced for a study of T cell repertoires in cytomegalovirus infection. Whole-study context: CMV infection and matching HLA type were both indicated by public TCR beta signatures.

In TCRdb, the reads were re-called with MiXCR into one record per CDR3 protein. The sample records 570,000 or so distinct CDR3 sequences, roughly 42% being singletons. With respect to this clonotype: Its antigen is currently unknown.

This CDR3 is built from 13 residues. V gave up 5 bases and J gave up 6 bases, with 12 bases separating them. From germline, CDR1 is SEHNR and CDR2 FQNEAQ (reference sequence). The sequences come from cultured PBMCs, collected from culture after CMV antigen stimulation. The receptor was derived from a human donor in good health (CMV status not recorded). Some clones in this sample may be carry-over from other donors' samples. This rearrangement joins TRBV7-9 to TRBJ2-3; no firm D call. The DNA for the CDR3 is TGTGCCAGCAGCCGACCAGGAGAGGATACGCAGTATTTT. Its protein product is CASSRPGEDTQYF.